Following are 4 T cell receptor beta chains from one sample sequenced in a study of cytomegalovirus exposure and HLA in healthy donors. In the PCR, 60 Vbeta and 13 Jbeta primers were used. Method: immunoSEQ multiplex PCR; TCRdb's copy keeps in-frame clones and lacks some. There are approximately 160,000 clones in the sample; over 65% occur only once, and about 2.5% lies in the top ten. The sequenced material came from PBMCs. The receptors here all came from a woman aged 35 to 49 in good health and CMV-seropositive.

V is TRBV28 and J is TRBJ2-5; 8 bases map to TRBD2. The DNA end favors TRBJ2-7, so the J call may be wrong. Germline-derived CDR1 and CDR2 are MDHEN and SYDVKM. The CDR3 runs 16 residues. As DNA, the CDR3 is TGTGCCAGCAACCAAACCCCGGGAGGGACGGTCTACGAGCAGTACTTC. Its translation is CASNQTPGGTVYEQYF.

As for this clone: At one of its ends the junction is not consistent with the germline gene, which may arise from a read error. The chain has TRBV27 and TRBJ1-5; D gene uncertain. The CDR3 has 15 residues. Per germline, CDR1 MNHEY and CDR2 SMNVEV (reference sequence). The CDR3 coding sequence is TGTGCCAGCAGTGTTTCGCAAGTTAGCAATCAGCCCCAGAATTTT. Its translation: CASSVSQVSNQPQNF.

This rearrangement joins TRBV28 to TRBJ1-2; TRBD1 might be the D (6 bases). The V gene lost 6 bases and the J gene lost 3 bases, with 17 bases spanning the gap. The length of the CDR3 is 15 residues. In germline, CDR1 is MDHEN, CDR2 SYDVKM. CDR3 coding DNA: TGTGCCAGCAGCGGGGGGGGGCTCGTGGACTATGGCTACACCTTC. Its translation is CASSGGGLVDYGYTF.

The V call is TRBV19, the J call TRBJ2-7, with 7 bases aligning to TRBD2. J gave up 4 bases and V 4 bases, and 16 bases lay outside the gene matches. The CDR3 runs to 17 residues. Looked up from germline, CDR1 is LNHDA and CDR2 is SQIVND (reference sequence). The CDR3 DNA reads TGTGCCAGTAGTACGGCAGACATTATCCACGGGAGGTACGAGCAGTACTTC. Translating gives CASSTADIIHGRYEQYF.